Presented here are 17 T cell receptor beta chains from one specimen sequenced in a study of tumor-infiltrating lymphocytes in oesophageal squamous cell carcinoma. MiXCR, applied by TCRdb to the PCR reads, yields one record per CDR3 protein. Among roughly 21,000 distinct CDR3 sequences listed, around 35% were seen once. The material sequenced was esophageal tumor tissue. The receptors derive from a male donor with esophageal squamous cell carcinoma.

This clonotype is deemed medium-sized. The V and J genes are TRBV12-3 or TRBV12-4 and TRBJ2-1, with D possibly TRBD2 on 5 matching bases. V lost 1 base and J 8 bases, leaving 15 bases between the germline ends. This CDR3 has 15 residues. The CDR3 sequence is CASSLESGRYHEQFF. The CDR3 DNA reads TGTGCCAGCAGTTTAGAAAGCGGACGTTACCATGAGCAGTTCTTC.

This sequence joins TRBV7-3 and TRBJ2-3; maybe TRBD1 (5 bases). Germline lookup yields CDR1 SGHTA and CDR2 FQGTGA. V shed 7 bases and J shed 10 bases, with 15 bases lying between them. The CDR3 totals 12 residues. The CDR3 DNA sequence: TGTGCCAGCACCATGGTGGGGCAGCCGCAGTATTTT. Its protein product is CASTMVGQPQYF.

The chain couples TRBV20-1 to TRBJ2-5; 8 positions agree with TRBD2. From germline, CDR1 is DFQATT and CDR2 SNEGSKA (reference sequence). This CDR3 region has 15 residues. V was pared by 0 bases and J by 2 bases, with 5 bases of the junction left unmatched. The CDR3 coding sequence is TGCAGTGCTAGAGATCCTAGCGGGTCACAAGAGACCCAGTACTTC. Translating it yields CSARDPSGSQETQYF.

The chain has TRBV7-2 and TRBJ1-5, with unresolved D. The CDR3 runs 16 residues. With 1 base removed from V and 4 bases from J, the gap between germline ends came to 14 bases. Germline values: CDR1 SGHTA, CDR2 FQGNSA. The CDR3 is CASSLDPGNRNQPQHF. DNA of the CDR3: TGTGCCAGCAGCTTAGATCCGGGTAATAGGAATCAGCCCCAGCATTTT.

With regard to this clonotype: This may arise from a read error, as a much more abundant clone is one base away. CDR3 region: CASSGFDEQFF. DNA of the CDR3: TGCGCCAGCAGCGGTTTCGACGAGCAGTTCTTC. The chain joins TRBV5-1 to TRBJ2-1; D call uncertain. The CDR3 length is 11 residues. V was clipped by 4 bases and J by 10 bases, with 9 bases between them. Per germline, CDR1 SGHRS and CDR2 YFSETQ.

V gene TRBV14 combines with J gene TRBJ2-5; 12 nucleotides line up with TRBD2. Germline V lookup: CDR1 SGHDN, CDR2 FVKESK. The CDR3 extends over 17 amino acids. Trimming removed 0 bases from V and 5 bases from J; junction bases left unmatched: 7. CDR3 coding DNA: TGTGCCAGCAGCCAAGATGTCAGACTAGCGGGAGTGGAGACCCAGTACTTC. Translation gives CASSQDVRLAGVETQYF.

CDR3 protein: CASSTSGTSGSNSYEQFF. For the CDR3, the DNA is TGTGCCAGCAGCACATCCGGGACTAGCGGGAGCAATAGCTATGAGCAGTTCTTC. V and J are TRBV7-4 and TRBJ2-1; 14 bases fit TRBD2. The trim removed 5 bases at V and 8 bases at J, leaving 14 bases unmatched. There are 18 residues in the CDR3. Germline CDR1 SGHVT, CDR2 SQSDAQ.

This clonotype came up many times. The chain recombines TRBV28 with TRBJ1-5; TRBD1 matches 8 bases. The germline CDR1 and CDR2 sequences are MDHEN and SYDVKM. The CDR3 is made up of 17 amino acids. V dropped 6 bases and J dropped 0; count of bases not matched to a gene: 10. The DNA for the CDR3 is TGTGCCAGCAGAATTGCCAGGGGGCTGGGTAGCAATCAGCCCCAGCATTTT. Encoded protein: CASRIARGLGSNQPQHF.

The gene calls are TRBV11-2 and TRBJ2-3, with D unresolved. Germline V gene sequence: CDR1 SGHAT, CDR2 FQNNGV. This CDR3 comprises 14 residues. Trimming left V 1 base short and J 7 bases short, with 12 bases between. CDR3 bases: TGTGCCAGCAGCTTAGTGGGCTTGCAAAATACGCAGTATTTT. Translated, it gives CASSLVGLQNTQYF.

This clonotype was detected only a few times. The conserved final phenylalanine or tryptophan is absent from the CDR3, which likely points to a read error. It is unclear where the CDR3 begins or ends on the DNA, so no DNA is shown, and the CDR3 is as TCRdb lists it. The J gene is TRBJ2-7, the V gene TRBV5-1; TRBD2 reflects the table's D call only, with no check against the DNA. The CDR3 contains 17 residues when both ends are counted. Germline CDR1 reads SGHRS; CDR2 reads YFSETQ. CDR3 region: CASSLEKGELYGYTFGS.

This chain links TRBV5-7 with TRBJ2-7, with D tentatively TRBD1 (5 bases). TRBV5-7 is an open reading frame, and its role is uncertain. With 3 bases removed from V and 7 bases from J, the gap between germline ends came to 14 bases. CDR3 length equals 13 residues. CDR3 region: CASSWATVFEQYF. The CDR3 nucleotides are TGTGCCAGCAGCTGGGCGACAGTCTTTGAGCAGTACTTC.

This clonotype was counted at least ten times. The rearrangement links TRBV5-1 to TRBJ2-7; TRBD2 aligns across 7 bases. This CDR3 is 14 amino acids long. Germline lookup yields CDR1 SGHRS and CDR2 YFSETQ. Germline trimming cut 7 bases from V and 7 bases from J; bases unmatched to any gene: 14. CDR3 nucleotides: TGCGCCAGCTCCGTTGTCGGGCCGGGAGGAGAGCAGTACTTC. It specifies CASSVVGPGGEQYF.

V gene TRBV27 combines with J gene TRBJ2-3; 8 bases map to TRBD2. Per the germline V gene, CDR1 is MNHEY and CDR2 is SMNVEV (reference sequence). The CDR3 sequence is 18 residues long. The trim removed 4 bases at V and 14 bases at J, leaving 26 bases unmatched. The CDR3 bases are TGTGCCAGCAGTTCGTATTTAGCGGGACCGCCCCTTTCCGGGGAGCTGTATTTT. This sequence encodes CASSSYLAGPPLSGELYF.

This clonotype was counted only a few times. The rearrangement links TRBV7-6 to TRBJ2-1; 7 positions match TRBD2. The J call may be wrong; the DNA end is better matched by TRBJ2-5. Looked up from germline, CDR1 is SGHVS and CDR2 is FNYEAQ. The CDR3 runs 14 residues. The CDR3 bases are TGTGCCAGCAGCTGGGGAGGGCAGAAAGAGACCCAGTACTTC. Protein sequence: CASSWGGQKETQYF.

In this sample, this clonotype turned up a few times. The gene calls are TRBV5-1 and TRBJ2-4; D is unresolved. From germline, CDR1 is SGHRS and CDR2 YFSETQ. Trimming stripped 2 bases from V and 3 bases from J, with 9 bases between. This CDR3 region has 14 residues. CDR3 in amino acids: CASSLRTGKNIQYF. The CDR3, as DNA: TGCGCCAGCAGCTTAAGGACCGGCAAAAACATTCAGTACTTC.

This clonotype occurred many times. Given a much more abundant clone one base away, this may be a read error. J is TRBJ2-3 and V is TRBV12-3 or TRBV12-4; 8 bases are shared with TRBD1. The J call may be mistaken, given a closer DNA end match to TRBJ2-1. The CDR3 length is 14 residues. CDR3 sequence (DNA): TGTGCCAGCAGCTCGACAGGGGTGACCTACGAGCAGTTCTTC. This sequence encodes CASSSTGVTYEQFF.

This clonotype was counted many times. This chain joins TRBV6-4 and TRBJ2-5; the D gene is possibly TRBD1 (6 bases). The J call may be wrong; the DNA end is better matched by TRBJ2-7. The CDR3 totals 16 residues. The germline gives CDR1 MRHNA, CDR2 SNTAGT. The chain's CDR3 is CASSDSEPQGHNEQYF. The CDR3 DNA sequence: TGTGCCAGCAGTGACTCCGAACCACAGGGACACAACGAGCAGTACTTC.